This T cell receptor beta chain was sequenced in a study of T cells in localized non-small cell lung cancer. With respect to this clone: No antigen is known for it.

From germline, CDR1 is KGHSH and CDR2 LQKENI. CDR3 length: 15 residues. After removal of 0 bases from V and 5 bases from J, the junction contained 2 bases not matched to a gene. Overall study results and limits: Higher blood T cell density went with longer overall survival. Uninvolved adjacent lung showed higher T cell clonality than tumor.

Clones were read by immunoSEQ multiplex PCR, and TCRdb kept only the in-frame ones, dropping some. The sample holds 38,000 or so clones; about four fifths are singletons and the top ten take around 7.5%. The sample in question was peripheral blood mononuclear cells, obtained before any cancer treatment. This TCR came from a male donor at least 60 years old with stage II lung adenocarcinoma. The chain couples TRBV18 to TRBJ1-5; 9 nucleotides line up with TRBD1. The CDR3 DNA follows: TGTGCCAGCTCACCACCGGGACAGGGCTATCAGCCCCAGCATTTT. This codes for CASSPPGQGYQPQHF.